Shown below are 4 T cell receptor beta chains from a single sample sequenced in a study of blood T cell repertoires in COVID-19. Measured with immunoSEQ multiplex PCR; TCRdb has only the in-frame clones, and not every one. This sample yields about 200,000 clones, of which about 80% are seen a single time; roughly 5.2% belongs to the top ten. Sequenced: PBMCs or T cells enriched from blood (not recorded which). The receptors derive from an older woman with acute COVID-19.

The rearrangement uses TRBV7-9 and TRBJ2-1; TRBD2 agrees at 10 bases. CDR1 is SEHNR and CDR2 is FQNEAQ in the germline V gene (reference sequence). J was trimmed by 5 bases and V by 4 bases; bases with no gene match: 14. The CDR3 is 18 amino acids. CDR3 sequence reads: CASSSRRATSGENNEQFF. The CDR3 DNA follows: TGTGCCAGCAGCTCCCGCCGGGCTACTAGCGGGGAAAACAATGAGCAGTTCTTC.

The chain has TRBV9 and TRBJ2-5, with 11 bases fitting TRBD2. Germline V gene lookup returns CDR1 SGDLS and CDR2 YYNGEE. The CDR3 spans 18 residues. Trimming took 4 bases from V and 5 from J; bases not matched to a gene: 16. CDR3: CASSTTTSGALGWETQYF. CDR3 sequence (DNA): TGTGCCAGCAGCACAACGACTAGCGGGGCCCTGGGTTGGGAGACCCAGTACTTC.

V usage is TRBV4-2 and J usage is TRBJ2-7; a possible D gene is TRBD2 (6 bases). Trimming removed 0 bases at V and 5 bases at J, with 14 bases between. The CDR3 extends over 15 amino acids. Germline assignment: CDR1 LGHNA and CDR2 YNFKEQ. The CDR3 spells CASSQEQAGANEQYF. CDR3 nucleotides: TGTGCCAGCAGCCAAGAGCAAGCGGGTGCAAACGAGCAGTACTTC.

This chain uses TRBV18 with TRBJ2-2, with no clear D. The CDR3 covers 13 residues. The germline V and J ends were trimmed by 2 bases and 9 bases, with 10 bases remaining between them. Looked up from germline, CDR1 is KGHSH and CDR2 is LQKENI. The CDR3 is CASSPSTLRELFF. CDR3 coding DNA: TGTGCCAGCTCACCATCGACTCTCCGGGAGCTGTTTTTT.